A selection of T cell receptor beta chains follows, all from one sample in a study of T cells expressing NK-cell markers. With the 5' RACE reads reprocessed, TCRdb shows one record per CDR3 protein and no DNA. Its table records a few hundred thousand distinct CDR3 sequences. Material for sequencing was blood T cells: a sorted CD56 or NKG2C T cell subset, CD4+ or CD8+ T cells, or bulk PBMC T cells (not recorded which). The receptors derive from a man aged 18 to 69 in good health. CDR3s include the opening cysteine and the closing phenylalanine or tryptophan.

>TRBJ2-3|TRBV3-1
CASSQGLPKNTDTQYF
>TRBJ1-5|TRBV6-5
CASSLQGSQPQHF
>TRBJ2-3|TRBV3-1
CASSQKWGNWGTQYF
>TRBJ2-1|TRBV6-2/TRBV6-3
CASSSRTSGGTAYNEQFF
>TRBJ2-5|TRBV11-2
CASSRGSRGGGETQYF
>TRBJ2-1|TRBV6-1
CASSRLRSSNEQFF
>TRBJ2-1|TRBV6-1
CASSRGPDSYNEQFF
>TRBJ1-2|TRBV6-4
CASSDSALNGYTF
>TRBJ2-2|TRBV9
CASSEGAGGLSGELFF
>TRBJ2-3|TRBV6-1
CASRLTTGRSTDTQYF
>TRBJ1-5|TRBV10-3
CAISEDRGGNQPQHF
>TRBJ1-5|TRBV15
CATSRGVGEVNQPQHF
>TRBJ2-7|TRBV10-3
CAISTGEKYEQYF
>TRBJ1-1|TRBV28
CASSLSEGFTEAFF
>TRBJ2-6|TRBV29-1
CSVDAGFYSGANVLTF
>TRBJ1-2|TRBV28
CASSLRSDYGYTF
>TRBJ2-3|TRBV2
CASRRAFTASTDTQYF
>TRBJ2-5|TRBV5-1
CASSGNRQGDLRTQYF
>TRBJ2-7|TRBV3-1
CASSPTGAGYEQYF
>TRBJ1-2|TRBV11-2
CASSDSWGPKGGYTF
>TRBJ2-6|TRBV3-1
CASSQGTPGANVLTF
>TRBJ2-5|TRBV9
CASSPRTSSNQEPQYF
>TRBJ2-2|TRBV12-5
CASGPYSGSGELFF
>TRBJ2-7|TRBV20-1
CSAMTGVLYEQYF